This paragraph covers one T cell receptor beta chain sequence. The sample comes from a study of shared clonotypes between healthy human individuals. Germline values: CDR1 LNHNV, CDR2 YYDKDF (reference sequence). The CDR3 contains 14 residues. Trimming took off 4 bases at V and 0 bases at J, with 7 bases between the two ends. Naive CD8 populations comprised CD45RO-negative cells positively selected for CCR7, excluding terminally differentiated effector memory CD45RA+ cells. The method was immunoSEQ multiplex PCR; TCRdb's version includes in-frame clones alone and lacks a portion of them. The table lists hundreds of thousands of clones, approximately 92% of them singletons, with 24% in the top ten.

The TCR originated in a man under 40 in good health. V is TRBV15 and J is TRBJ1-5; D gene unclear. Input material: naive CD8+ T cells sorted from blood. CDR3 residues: CATSKQYSNQPQHF. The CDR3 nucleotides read TGTGCCACCAGCAAACAGTATAGCAATCAGCCCCAGCATTTT.